Listed below are T cell receptor beta chains from one sample, sequenced in a study of cytomegalovirus exposure and HLA in healthy donors. The repertoire was sequenced with immunoSEQ multiplex PCR; TCRdb's copy has only in-frame clones and lacks some. The sample lists 150,000 or so clones; around 80% were seen once. Sequenced material: PBMCs. The source of these receptors is a man aged 35 to 55 in good health and CMV-seropositive. Both conserved end residues are part of each CDR3. The D gene is left open where the match is weak. Clone size is not always given. Where it is, it says once, few, many or a class for expanded clones.

>.|TRBV5-1|.|TRBJ2-3
CASSFIPTDTQYF
TGCGCCAGCAGCTTTATCCCCACAGATACGCAGTATTTT
>.|TRBV5-6|TRBD1|TRBJ1-2
CASSTTGGFGYTF
TGTGCCAGCAGCACTACAGGGGGCTTCGGCTACACCTTC
>.|TRBV7-2|.|TRBJ1-2
CASSPELRVNYGYTF
TGTGCCAGCAGCCCCGAACTCCGAGTTAACTATGGCTACACCTTC
>.|TRBV27|.|TRBJ1-6
CASSLSPRRIHPPSPLHF
TGTGCCAGCAGTTTATCCCCGCGAAGAATTCACCCGCCCTCACCCCTCCACTTT
>.|TRBV5-1|TRBD2|TRBJ2-2
CASSLGLAGYPGELFF
TGCGCCAGCAGCTTGGGACTAGCGGGGTACCCCGGGGAGCTGTTTTTT
>.|TRBV5-6|TRBD2|TRBJ2-7
CASSRGLVTYEQYF
TGTGCCAGCAGCAGGGGACTAGTGACCTACGAGCAGTACTTC
>.|TRBV7-8|TRBD2|TRBJ2-7
CASSSRLAGSPISYEQYF
TGTGCCAGCAGCTCGCGACTAGCGGGGTCCCCAATCTCCTACGAGCAGTACTTC
>.|TRBV19|.|TRBJ2-7
CASSSLGGTEQYF
TGTGCCAGTAGTTCCCTAGGAGGAACCGAGCAGTACTTC
>.|TRBV6-1|TRBD2|TRBJ2-7
CASRPSQREGYEQYF
TGTGCCAGCAGGCCAAGCCAGCGGGAGGGCTACGAGCAGTACTTC
>.|TRBV6-1|.|TRBJ1-3
CASSEALPWFGGSFGNTIYF
TGTGCCAGCAGTGAAGCGCTTCCTTGGTTTGGAGGGTCCTTCGGAAACACCATATATTTT
>.|TRBV28|.|TRBJ2-1
CASSWEPDFNEQFF
TGTGCCAGCAGTTGGGAGCCTGACTTCAATGAGCAGTTCTTC
>.|TRBV5-5|.|TRBJ1-5
CASSFGGYSNQPQHF
TGTGCCAGCAGCTTCGGGGGATATAGCAATCAGCCCCAGCATTTT
>.|TRBV6-1|TRBD1|TRBJ1-5
CASSEARRDRGWRQPQHF
TGTGCCAGCAGTGAAGCGCGACGGGACAGGGGTTGGAGGCAGCCCCAGCATTTT
>.|TRBV4-1|.|TRBJ2-7
CASSQVPDYEQYF
TGCGCCAGCAGCCAAGTACCAGACTACGAGCAGTACTTC
>few|TRBV5-4|.|TRBJ1-1
CASSLGSGAADTEAFF
TGTGCCAGCAGCTTGGGATCAGGGGCTGCGGACACTGAAGCTTTCTTT
>once|TRBV5-6|.|TRBJ1-5
CASSFEDSNQPQHF
TGTGCCAGCAGCTTTGAGGATAGCAATCAGCCCCAGCATTTT
>few|TRBV15|.|TRBJ2-1
CATSRDLRGISYNEQFF
TGTGCCACCAGCAGAGATCTACGGGGGATCTCCTACAATGAGCAGTTCTTC
>.|TRBV5-6|.|TRBJ1-1
CASSLLQTEVFF
TGTGCCAGCAGCTTGTTACAGACAGAAGTTTTCTTT
>.|TRBV28|.|TRBJ2-7
CASSLRDEQYF
TGTGCCAGCAGTTTGCGAGACGAGCAGTACTTC
>.|TRBV29-1|.|TRBJ2-1
CSVGGSSYNEQFF
TGCAGCGTCGGGGGAAGCTCCTACAATGAGCAGTTCTTC
>.|TRBV4-1|TRBD2|TRBJ2-1
CASSQGGVRYNEQFF
TGCGCCAGCAGCCAGGGAGGGGTACGGTACAATGAGCAGTTCTTC
>.|TRBV28|.|TRBJ1-3
CASSPPNLTGRTIYF
TGTGCCAGCAGTCCCCCTAATCTAACAGGGCGGACCATATATTTT
>.|TRBV5-4|TRBD2|TRBJ2-2
CASSASGSSTGELFF
TGTGCCAGCAGCGCTAGCGGGAGCAGCACCGGGGAGCTGTTTTTT